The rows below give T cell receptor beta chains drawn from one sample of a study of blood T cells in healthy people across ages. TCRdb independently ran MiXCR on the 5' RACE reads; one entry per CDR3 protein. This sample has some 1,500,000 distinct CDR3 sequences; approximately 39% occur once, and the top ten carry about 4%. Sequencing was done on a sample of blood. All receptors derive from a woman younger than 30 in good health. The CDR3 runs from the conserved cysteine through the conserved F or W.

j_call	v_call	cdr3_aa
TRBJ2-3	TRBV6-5	CASSEDLTDTQYF
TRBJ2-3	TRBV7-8	CASSTRDLRTDTQYF
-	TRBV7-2	CASSLAGDTITYNEQYF
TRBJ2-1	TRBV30	CAWSGGGQGVHEQFF
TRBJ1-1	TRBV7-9	CASSSPAREAFF
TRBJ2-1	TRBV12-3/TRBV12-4	CASSLVGLLYNEQFF
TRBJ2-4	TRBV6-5	CASSYGSGQGQNIQYF
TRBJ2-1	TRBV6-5	CASSYTRTGAGNEQFF
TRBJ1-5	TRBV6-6	CASHGGNQPQHF
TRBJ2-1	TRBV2	CASKQSSPQNEQFF
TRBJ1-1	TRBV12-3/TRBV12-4	CASSLHRGNTEAFF
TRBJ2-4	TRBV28	CASSLGLNIQYF
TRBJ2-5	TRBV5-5	CASSFLTNGQETQYF
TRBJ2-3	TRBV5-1	CASSYRTLTDTQYF
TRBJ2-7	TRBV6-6	CASRPGSRASYEQYF
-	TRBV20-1	CSVRGALDYEQYF
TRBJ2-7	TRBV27	CASRWSTTYEQYF
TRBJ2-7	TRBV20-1	CSATGTSGSYEQYF
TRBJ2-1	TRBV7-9	CASNALNMDGEQFF
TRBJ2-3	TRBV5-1	CASSQNPYTDTQYF
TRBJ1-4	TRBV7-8	CASSLVSRGATNEKLFF
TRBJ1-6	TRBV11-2	CASSSVRGPANSPLHF
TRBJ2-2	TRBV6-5	CASRDLGGTGELFF
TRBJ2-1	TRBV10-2	CASTGDSGGTYNEQFF
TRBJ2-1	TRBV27	CASKRDRGDYNEQFF
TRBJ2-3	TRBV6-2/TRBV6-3	CASSPFRDTQYF
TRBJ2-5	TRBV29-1	CSVGRSQETQYF
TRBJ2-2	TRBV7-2	CASSGTFGGELFF
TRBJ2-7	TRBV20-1	CSVAPGPSGRANEQYF
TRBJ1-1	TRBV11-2	CATGGPSTEAFF
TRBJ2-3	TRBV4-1	CASSQTFTDTQYF
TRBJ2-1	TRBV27	CASSLVWRDNEQFF
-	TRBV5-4	CASSSAQSSYNEQYF
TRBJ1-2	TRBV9	CASSPQGHQAYDYTF
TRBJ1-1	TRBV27	CASSLSMVAWTGGGTEAFF
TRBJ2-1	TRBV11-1	CASSSPRLAGDYNEQFF
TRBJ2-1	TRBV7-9	CASGTQGAGLNEQFF
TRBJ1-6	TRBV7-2	CASSSPVHEPCNSPLHF
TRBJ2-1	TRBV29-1	CSSVGYEQFF
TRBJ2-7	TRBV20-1	CSASEREQYEQYF
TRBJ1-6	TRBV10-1	CASSERGEAPLHF
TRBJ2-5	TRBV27	CASNPVSGRAWNEQYF
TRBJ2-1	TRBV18	CASSARLSDEQFF
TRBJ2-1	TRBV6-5	CASSPVVRGLNEQFF
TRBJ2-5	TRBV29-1	CSVPFESYQETQYF
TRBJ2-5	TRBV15	CATSDLNQETQYF
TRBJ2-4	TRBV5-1	CASSSGLGQHLAKNIQYF
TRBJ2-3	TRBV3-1	CASSQRDTQYF
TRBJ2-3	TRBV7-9	CASSLPWDPDTQYF
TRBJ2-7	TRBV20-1	CSAPRDRGYERYF
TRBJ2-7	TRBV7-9	CASSPGDGVFYEQYF
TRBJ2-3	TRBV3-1	CASSFSGGPATDTQYF
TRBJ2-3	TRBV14	CASRAGRINTDTQYF
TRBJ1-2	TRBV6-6	CASSPRGGRGYTF
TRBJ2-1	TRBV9	CASSVGQGNNEQFF
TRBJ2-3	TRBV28	CASSLGSRGLAGHRDTQYF
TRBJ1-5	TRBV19	CASSADVRRPQHF
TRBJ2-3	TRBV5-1	CASSRQGNVADTQYF
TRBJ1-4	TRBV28	CASSSYEKLFF
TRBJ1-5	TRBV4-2	CTSSQGAGSNQPQHF